The 15 T cell receptor beta chains below come from one sample, sequenced in a study of T-cell reconstitution after alpha-beta-depleted transplantation in children. Molecular barcoding with unique molecular identifiers was used for the TCRbeta library. TCRdb re-derived calls from the PCR reads in MiXCR, one entry per CDR3 protein. The table has about 580,000 distinct CDR3 sequences, under 30% seen once; the top ten hold about 14%. The sequencing here drew on PBMCs, mostly from graft donor cells, taken 360 days after TCRalphabeta/CD19-depleted stem cell transplant. The receptors here all came from a boy under two years old who had a stem cell transplant for acute myeloid leukemia, so the T cells may come from the graft donor.

This clonotype was picked up one time. The chain employs TRBV5-1 and TRBJ2-5; tentatively, D is TRBD1 (6 bases). The CDR3 totals 15 residues. Trimming removed 4 bases from V and 5 bases from J, with 18 bases in between. Germline loops: CDR1 SGHRS, CDR2 YFSETQ. CDR3 nucleotide sequence: TGCGCCAGCAGCCCCGAGGGGGTTATGGGGGAGACCCAGTACTTC. This sequence encodes CASSPEGVMGETQYF.

This clonotype was counted between two and nine times. This chain links TRBV12-3 or TRBV12-4 with TRBJ2-4, with D perhaps assigned TRBD1 or TRBD2 (5 bases each). The V end was cut by 5 bases, the J end by 9 bases, with 14 bases between. The CDR3 is 13 residues long. Here the CDR3 DNA reads TGTGCCAGCAGTGCTCGGGGCTCCGGCATTCAGTACTTC. Protein sequence: CASSARGSGIQYF.

This clonotype was picked up a small number of times. The rearrangement joins TRBV15 to TRBJ2-2; 11 positions match TRBD1. Per the germline V gene, CDR1 is LNHNV and CDR2 is YYDKDF (reference sequence). V lost 1 base, J lost 7 bases, and 2 bases stayed unmatched. The CDR3 runs 15 residues. CDR3 bases: TGTGCCACCAGCAGAGGAGGGACAGGGGGCGGGGAGCTGTTTTTT. Translation: CATSRGGTGGGELFF.

This clonotype was observed a handful of times. V and J are TRBV20-1 and TRBJ2-2; tentatively, D is TRBD2 (6 bases). Trimming stripped 4 bases from V and 5 bases from J, with 23 bases between. Germline CDR1 is DFQATT and CDR2 is SNEGSKA (reference sequence). This CDR3 region has 17 residues. This chain's CDR3 is CSAMATPGLSLTGELFF. In nucleotides, the CDR3 is TGCAGTGCTATGGCGACCCCGGGACTTAGCTTGACCGGGGAGCTGTTTTTT.

This clonotype was counted a few times. This chain connects TRBV6-5 to TRBJ2-1, with 7 bases fitting TRBD1. CDR1 is MNHEY, CDR2 SVGAGI, per germline. The V and J ends lost 3 bases and 3 bases, in that order; junction bases with no gene match: 11. This CDR3 has 17 amino acids. CDR3 sequence reads: CASSYSPAGTVYNEQFF. CDR3 in DNA: TGTGCCAGCAGTTATTCCCCAGCCGGGACAGTCTACAATGAGCAGTTCTTC.

This clonotype showed up many times. The chain carries TRBV5-1 and TRBJ1-1; TRBD1 might be the D (5 bases). The CDR3 is made up of 13 amino acids. Germline loops: CDR1 SGHRS, CDR2 YFSETQ. Trimming took off 2 bases at V and 4 bases at J, with 9 bases between the two ends. The CDR3 protein is CASSFGGVTEAFF. Written as DNA, the CDR3 is TGCGCCAGCAGCTTTGGGGGGGTCACTGAAGCTTTCTTT.

The rearrangement uses TRBV20-1 and TRBJ1-5, with 10 bases identical to TRBD1. In germline, CDR1 is DFQATT, CDR2 SNEGSKA (reference sequence). CDR3 length: 14 residues. J gave up 4 bases and V 6 bases, and 6 bases lay outside the gene matches. The CDR3 DNA follows: TGCAGTGCCCGGGGACAGGGGCCAAATCAGCCCCAGCATTTT. Its translation is CSARGQGPNQPQHF.

The rearrangement joins TRBV28 to TRBJ2-1; D is uncertain. Trimming cost V 5 bases and J 2 bases, with 13 bases left between them. CDR1 and CDR2 from the germline V gene are MDHEN and SYDVKM. This CDR3 region has 15 residues. The CDR3 loop reads CASSPGLMTYNEQFF. CDR3 coding DNA: TGTGCCAGCAGTCCTGGCCTAATGACCTACAATGAGCAGTTCTTC.

In its sample, this clonotype was seen many times. The chain carries TRBV18 and TRBJ2-1; 10 positions match TRBD2. The V gene end was trimmed by 2 bases and the J gene end by 8 bases; junction bases not matched to a gene: 6. The germline V gene has CDR1 KGHSH and CDR2 LQKENI. This CDR3 has 15 residues. CDR3 nucleotide sequence: TGTGCCAGCTCACCATCAAGCGGGGGGGCCGATGAGCAGTTCTTC. This codes for CASSPSSGGADEQFF.

This sequence joins TRBV20-1 and TRBJ2-4, with D possibly being TRBD2 (6 bases). The germline V gene has CDR1 DFQATT and CDR2 SNEGSKA (reference sequence). V was pared by 5 bases and J by 1 base, with 12 bases between. The CDR3 is 14 amino acids. The CDR3, as DNA: TGCAGTGCTCGGGGGACGAGGGCCAAAAACATTCAGTACTTC. Protein: CSARGTRAKNIQYF.

The genes are TRBV5-4 and TRBJ2-3; D perhaps matches TRBD2 (5 bases). CDR1 and CDR2 (germline): SGHNT, YYREEE (reference sequence). V was shortened by 6 bases and J by 4 bases, with 15 bases between the two germline ends. The CDR3 consists of 14 residues. The CDR3 reads CASTTEGGADTQYF. The CDR3 DNA is TGTGCCAGCACCACCGAAGGAGGAGCAGATACGCAGTATTTT.

The table lists this clonotype with many counts. The chain recombines TRBV7-9 with TRBJ2-1, with 7 bases that match TRBD2. V dropped 5 bases and J dropped 6; count of bases not matched to a gene: 7. The CDR3 consists of 14 residues. Germline V gene sequence: CDR1 SEHNR, CDR2 FQNEAQ (reference sequence). The CDR3 reads CASSPTSTGNEQFF. The DNA of the CDR3 is TGTGCCAGCAGCCCGACTAGCACGGGCAATGAGCAGTTCTTC.

This clonotype was observed at least ten times. CDR3 in DNA: TGCAGTGCTAGACCGGGACAGGGGGCTTTGAACTATGGCTACACCTTC. It is translated as CSARPGQGALNYGYTF. The rearrangement uses TRBV20-1 and TRBJ1-2, with TRBD1 matching over 12 bases. CDR1 and CDR2 (germline): DFQATT, SNEGSKA (reference sequence). The V and J ends lost 2 bases and 2 bases, in that order; junction bases with no gene match: 6. The CDR3 is 16 amino acids.

Remarks on this clonotype: A clone one base away is much larger, so this may be a read error. As the CDR3 is not closed by the conserved phenylalanine or tryptophan, this likely results from a read error. J is TRBJ1-1 and V is TRBV4-2; possible D gene TRBD1, 6 bases. The CDR3 is 12 amino acids. In germline, CDR1 is LGHNA, CDR2 YNFKEQ. Trimming removed 5 bases from V and 7 bases from J, with 11 bases in between. For the CDR3, the DNA is TGTGCCAGCAGCAGGGGGGACATTGAAGCTTTCTGT. Translating it yields CASSRGDIEAFC.

There are many counts of this clonotype. V is TRBV20-1 and J is TRBJ1-1; the D is unclear. Trimming took 3 bases from V and 7 from J, leaving 12 bases between them. The germline V gene encodes CDR1 DFQATT and CDR2 SNEGSKA (reference sequence). This CDR3 has 12 residues. CDR3 in amino acids: CSARRRFSEAFF. CDR3 coding DNA: TGCAGTGCTAGGAGGCGTTTCAGTGAAGCTTTCTTT.